A single TCR beta chain is shown here with its context. This sample was included in a study of blood T cell repertoires in COVID-19. Germline V gives CDR1 SGHRS, CDR2 YFSETQ. Deletions cut 7 bases from V and 2 bases from J, with 17 bases between. This CDR3 region has 15 residues. Original processing notes: Estimation of nucleated cell counts was performed using reference gene primer amplification. This table comes from immunoSEQ multiplex PCR, and its TCRdb copy is limited to in-frame clones, with some not included. From that table come the V and J calls and clone size; the DNA was used to work out D and trimming. This sample has about 140,000 clones, with 87% found just once.

The sample taken for sequencing was peripheral blood. The J gene is TRBJ2-3, the V gene TRBV5-1; possible D gene TRBD1, 6 bases. The sequence came from a human donor in a cohort sampled during active COVID-19. In nucleotides, the CDR3 is TGCGCCAGCGGGGGCTTAGCGTCCCTCACAGATACGCAGTATTTT. It codes for CASGGLASLTDTQYF. Variable domain in full (rest from reference TRBV5-1 and TRBJ2-3): KAGVTQTPRYLIKTRGQQVTLSCSPISGHRSVSWYQQTPGQGLQFLFEYFSETQRNKGNFPGRFSGRQFSNSRSEMNVSTLELGDSALYLCASGGLASLTDTQYFGPGTRLTVL.